This TCR beta chain originates from a study of cytomegalovirus exposure and HLA in healthy donors. Study-level background: The platform used for the 120 or so validation repertoires matched that of the approximately 670 first-cohort repertoires, a later analysis reported.

V lost 2 bases and J 4 bases, leaving 5 bases between the germline ends. CDR3 length: 12 residues. Per the germline V gene, CDR1 is MDHEN and CDR2 is SYDVKM. Concerning this clone itself: The antigen is undetermined.

TCRdb's table, derived via immunoSEQ multiplex PCR, lists solely in-frame clones and lacks some. Among under 75,000 clones listed, 85% were seen once. Study-wide results and limits: A few chains linked to CMV were shown in vitro to be specific for CMV antigens. Reports described diagnosis of cytomegalovirus status by the classifier as highly specific and sensitive. 164 TCR beta chains were listed as cytomegalovirus-associated.

The V gene is TRBV28, the J gene TRBJ1-1, with D uncertain. Specimen: PBMCs. The clonotype originates from a man aged 25 to 40 in good health and CMV-seronegative. The CDR3 sequence: CASSLRVTEAFF. The DNA of the CDR3 is TGTGCCAGCAGTTTACGGGTCACTGAAGCTTTCTTT.